What follows are 8 T cell receptor beta chains derived from one specimen sequenced in a study of Ad26.COV2.S vaccination and SARS-CoV-2 variants. As to treatment: some 20 received Ad26.COV2.S at low or high dose, single or two shots; about 5 received placebo; per-sample allocation not given. Samples came from day 63 after the first vaccine or placebo injection. Sequenced by immunoSEQ multiplex PCR; TCRdb stores in-frame clones only, minus some. The data contain 290,000 or so clones, 87% of them seen just once; the ten biggest clones take up over 2.5%. Material: peripheral blood, obtained in a trial of Ad26.COV2.S vaccine versus placebo. These receptors all come from a person aged 18-65 years who received the Ad26.COV2.S COVID-19 vaccine or a placebo.

This sequence joins TRBV7-2 and TRBJ2-7, with D possibly TRBD1 on 6 matching bases. The CDR3 sequence is 15 residues long. Germline V gene sequence: CDR1 SGHTA, CDR2 FQGNSA. The germline V and J ends were trimmed by 1 base and 3 bases, with 13 bases remaining between them. CDR3 in DNA: TGTGCCAGCAGCTTAGGGGGGCAGGGTTTCTACGAGCAGTACTTC. It codes for CASSLGGQGFYEQYF.

On this clone: One end of the junction varies from germline; a read error may be responsible. The rearrangement uses TRBV9 and TRBJ1-3; weak D call: TRBD1 (6 bases). CDR1 is SGDLS and CDR2 is YYNGEE in the germline V gene. The CDR3 runs 17 residues. CDR3 region: CARSVGGGSPSGNTIYF. CDR3 nucleotide sequence: TGTGCCCGCAGCGTAGGGGGGGGGAGCCCCTCTGGAAACACCATATATTTT.

CDR3 nucleotides: TGTGCCAGCAGCAATGACTATGGCTACACCTTC. Translating gives CASSNDYGYTF. The chain carries TRBV7-9 and TRBJ1-2; D gene ambiguous. Germline V gene lookup returns CDR1 SEHNR and CDR2 FQNEAQ (reference sequence). This CDR3 has 11 residues. Between the trimmed V and J ends, which lost 5 bases and 3 bases, there was a span of 4 bases. Drawing the rest from reference TRBV7-9 and TRBJ1-2, the complete variable domain is DTGVSQNPRHKITKRGQNVTFRCDPISEHNRLYWYRQTLGQGPEFLTYFQNEAQLEKSRLLSDRFSAERPKGSFSTLEIQRTEQGDSAMYLCASSNDYGYTFGSGTRLTVV.

The chain combines TRBV10-2 with TRBJ2-1; TRBD2 is a possible D gene (6 bases). CDR1 is WSHSY, CDR2 SAAADI, per germline. The CDR3 sequence is 16 residues long. Trimming took off 7 bases at V and 0 bases at J, with 16 bases between the two ends. CDR3 in amino acids: CASIASVPSSYNEQFF. The CDR3 DNA is TGCGCCAGCATCGCTAGCGTCCCGAGCTCCTACAATGAGCAGTTCTTC.

The chain links TRBV5-1 to TRBJ2-7; no clear D. Germline CDR1 and CDR2: SGHRS and YFSETQ. This CDR3 spans 14 amino acids. V was shortened by 0 bases and J by 0 bases, with 7 bases between the two germline ends. CDR3 DNA sequence: TGCGCCAGCAGCTTGGGGACCTCCTCCTACGAGCAGTACTTC. It is translated as CASSLGTSSYEQYF.

The gene calls are TRBV19 and TRBJ1-2; 9 nucleotides match TRBD1. After removal of 7 bases from V and 3 bases from J, the junction contained 6 bases not matched to a gene. CDR3 length equals 14 residues. CDR1 and CDR2 (germline): LNHDA, SQIVND (reference sequence). CDR3 DNA sequence: TGTGCCAGTATGGGACAGGGACCATACTATGGCTACACCTTC. Translating it yields CASMGQGPYYGYTF.

The V gene is TRBV5-1, the J gene TRBJ1-6; TRBD1 matches at 7 bases. Germline lookup yields CDR1 SGHRS and CDR2 YFSETQ. J was trimmed by 0 bases and V by 0 bases; bases with no gene match: 6. There are 18 residues in the CDR3. The DNA for the CDR3 is TGCGCCAGCAGCTTGGGGGACAGAGGATCCTCCTATAATTCACCCCTCCACTTT. Translation gives CASSLGDRGSSYNSPLHF. The full variable domain, rest sourced from reference TRBV5-1 and TRBJ1-6, is KAGVTQTPRYLIKTRGQQVTLSCSPISGHRSVSWYQQTPGQGLQFLFEYFSETQRNKGNFPGRFSGRQFSNSRSEMNVSTLELGDSALYLCASSLGDRGSSYNSPLHFGNGTRLTVT.

V and J are TRBV11-3 and TRBJ2-1; 10 bases map to TRBD1. The CDR3 length is 16 residues. V dropped 5 bases and J dropped 8; count of bases not matched to a gene: 12. The V gene's germline CDR1 is SGHNT and CDR2 YENEEA. The CDR3 reads CASSLQDRGRGYEQFF. Written as DNA, the CDR3 is TGTGCCAGCAGCCTCCAAGACAGGGGGCGCGGCTATGAGCAGTTCTTC.